This record concerns one TCR beta chain sequence. The record originates from a study of Ad26.COV2.S vaccination and SARS-CoV-2 variants. J was trimmed by 4 bases and V by 6 bases; bases with no gene match: 5. This CDR3 has 13 residues. Germline CDR1 and CDR2: SNHLY and FYNNEI. The treatment is: 15 to 20 received Ad26.COV2.S at low or high dose, single or two shots; 5 received placebo; per-sample allocation not given. The study sampled participants on day 63 after the first vaccine or placebo injection. Sequencing was performed with immunoSEQ multiplex PCR; in TCRdb, only in-frame clones are kept and a portion is missing. The sample lists about 480,000 clones, approximately 88% occurring once.

The chain uses TRBV2 and TRBJ1-2; 7 bases map to TRBD1. This TCR was sampled from a person between 18 and 60 years old who received the Ad26.COV2.S COVID-19 vaccine or a placebo. The specimen comprised peripheral blood, sampled in a trial of Ad26.COV2.S vaccine versus placebo. The CDR3 loop reads CASRGTDFYGYTF. Here the CDR3 DNA reads TGTGCCAGCAGAGGGACAGACTTCTATGGCTACACCTTC. The variable domain in full, with the rest retrieved from reference TRBV2 and TRBJ1-2, is EPEVTQTPSHQVTQMGQEVILRCVPISNHLYFYWYRQILGQKVEFLVSFYNNEISEKSEIFDDQFSVERPDGSNFTLKIRSTKLEDSAMYFCASRGTDFYGYTFGSGTRLTVV.